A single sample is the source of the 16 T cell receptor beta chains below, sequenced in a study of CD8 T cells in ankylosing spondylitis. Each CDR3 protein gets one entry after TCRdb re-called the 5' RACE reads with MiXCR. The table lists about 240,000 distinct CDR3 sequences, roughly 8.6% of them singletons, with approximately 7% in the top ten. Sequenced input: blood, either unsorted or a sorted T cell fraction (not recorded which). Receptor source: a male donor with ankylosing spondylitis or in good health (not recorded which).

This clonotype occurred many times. CDR3 sequence (DNA): TGCGCCAGCCGGTCAGCCCAATCTGCAGATACGCAGTATTTT. Translation gives CASRSAQSADTQYF. This chain joins TRBV5-1 and TRBJ2-3; no clear D. The V end lost 7 bases, the J end lost 4 bases, and 16 bases lay between the germline ends. Germline CDR1 is SGHRS and CDR2 is YFSETQ. The CDR3 covers 14 residues.

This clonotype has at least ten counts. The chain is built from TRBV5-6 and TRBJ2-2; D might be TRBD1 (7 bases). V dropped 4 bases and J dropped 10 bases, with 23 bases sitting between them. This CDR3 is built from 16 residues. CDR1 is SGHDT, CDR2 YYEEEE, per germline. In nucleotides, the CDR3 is TGTGCCAGCAGCCTCGGGGCGGGACAGAACAAAGTGGAGCTGTTTTTT. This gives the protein CASSLGAGQNKVELFF.

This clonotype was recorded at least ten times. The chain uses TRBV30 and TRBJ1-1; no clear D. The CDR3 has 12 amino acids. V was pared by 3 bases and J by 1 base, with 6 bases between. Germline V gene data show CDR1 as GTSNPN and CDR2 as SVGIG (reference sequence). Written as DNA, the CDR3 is TGTGCCTGGAGAGGGAGGAACACTGAAGCTTTCTTT. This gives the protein CAWRGRNTEAFF. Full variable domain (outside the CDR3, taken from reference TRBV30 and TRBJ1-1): SQTIHQWPATLVQPVGSPLSLECTVEGTSNPNLYWYRQAAGRGLQLLFYSVGIGQISSEVPQNLSASRPQDRQFILSSKKLLLSDSGFYLCAWRGRNTEAFFGQGTRLTVV.

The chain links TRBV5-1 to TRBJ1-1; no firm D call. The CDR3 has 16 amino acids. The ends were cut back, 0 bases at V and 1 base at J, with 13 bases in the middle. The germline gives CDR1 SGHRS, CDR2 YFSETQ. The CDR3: CASSLVGGVPNTEAFF. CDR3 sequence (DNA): TGCGCCAGCAGCTTGGTAGGTGGGGTGCCGAACACTGAAGCTTTCTTT.

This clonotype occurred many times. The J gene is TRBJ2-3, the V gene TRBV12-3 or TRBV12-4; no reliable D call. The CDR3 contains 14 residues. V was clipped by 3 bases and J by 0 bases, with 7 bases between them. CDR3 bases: TGTGCCAGCAGTTTGTGGCAGAGCACAGATACGCAGTATTTT. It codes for CASSLWQSTDTQYF.

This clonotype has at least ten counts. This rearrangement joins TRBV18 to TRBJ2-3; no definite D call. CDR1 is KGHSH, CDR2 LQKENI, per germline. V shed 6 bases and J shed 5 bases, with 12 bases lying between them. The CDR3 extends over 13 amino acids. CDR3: CASSLLIKDTQYF. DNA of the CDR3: TGTGCCAGCTCCCTCCTTATCAAAGATACGCAGTATTTT.

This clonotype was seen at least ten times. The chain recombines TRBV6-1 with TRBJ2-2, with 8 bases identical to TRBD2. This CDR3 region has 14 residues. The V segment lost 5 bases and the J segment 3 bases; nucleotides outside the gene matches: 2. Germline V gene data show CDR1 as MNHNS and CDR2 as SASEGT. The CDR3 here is CASSQRGYTGELFF. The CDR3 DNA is TGTGCCAGCAGTCAGCGGGGGTACACCGGGGAGCTGTTTTTT.

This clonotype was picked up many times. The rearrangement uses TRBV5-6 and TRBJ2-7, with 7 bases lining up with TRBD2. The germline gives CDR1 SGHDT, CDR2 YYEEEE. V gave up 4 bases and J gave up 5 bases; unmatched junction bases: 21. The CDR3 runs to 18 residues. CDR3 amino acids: CASSPPFQETSIRHEQYF. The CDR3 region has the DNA TGTGCCAGCAGCCCCCCCTTTCAGGAGACTAGCATTCGCCACGAGCAGTACTTC.

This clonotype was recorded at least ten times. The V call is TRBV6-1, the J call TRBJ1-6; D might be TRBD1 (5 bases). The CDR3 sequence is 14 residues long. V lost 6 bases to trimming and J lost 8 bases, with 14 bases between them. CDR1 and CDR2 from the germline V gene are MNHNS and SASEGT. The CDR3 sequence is CASRPPGDDSPLHF. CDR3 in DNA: TGTGCCAGCAGACCCCCCGGGGACGATTCACCCCTCCACTTT.

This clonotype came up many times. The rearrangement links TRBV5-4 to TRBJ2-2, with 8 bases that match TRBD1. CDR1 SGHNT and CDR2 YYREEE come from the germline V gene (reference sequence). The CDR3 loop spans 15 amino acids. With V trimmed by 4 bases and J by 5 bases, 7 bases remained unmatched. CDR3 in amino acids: CASSADRVKTGELFF. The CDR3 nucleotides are TGTGCCAGCAGCGCGGACAGGGTAAAGACCGGGGAGCTGTTTTTT.

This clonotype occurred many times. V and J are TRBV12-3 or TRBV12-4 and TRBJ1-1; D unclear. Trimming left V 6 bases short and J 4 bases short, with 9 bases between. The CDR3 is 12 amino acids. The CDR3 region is CASSLLGTEAFF. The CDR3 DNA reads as TGTGCCAGCAGCCTATTGGGCACTGAAGCTTTCTTT.

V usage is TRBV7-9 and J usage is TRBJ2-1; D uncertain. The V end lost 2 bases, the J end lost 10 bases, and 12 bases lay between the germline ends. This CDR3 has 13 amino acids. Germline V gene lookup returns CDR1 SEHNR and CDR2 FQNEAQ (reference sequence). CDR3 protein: CASSLLPTEEQFF. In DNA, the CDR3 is TGTGCCAGCAGCTTACTCCCTACGGAAGAGCAGTTCTTC.

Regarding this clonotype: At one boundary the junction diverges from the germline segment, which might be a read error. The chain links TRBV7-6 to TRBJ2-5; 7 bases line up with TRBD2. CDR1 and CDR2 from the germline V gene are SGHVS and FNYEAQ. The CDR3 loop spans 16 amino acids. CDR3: CASSLHSRGWQEIQYF. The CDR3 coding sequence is TGTGCCAGCAGCTTACACTCGCGGGGGTGGCAAGAGATCCAGTACTTC. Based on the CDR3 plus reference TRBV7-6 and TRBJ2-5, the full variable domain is GAGVSQSPRYKVTKRGQDVALRCDPISGHVSLYWYRQALGQGPEFLTYFNYEAQQDKSGLPNDRFSAERPEGSISTLTIQRTEQRDSAMYRCASSLHSRGWQEIQYFGPGTRLLVL.

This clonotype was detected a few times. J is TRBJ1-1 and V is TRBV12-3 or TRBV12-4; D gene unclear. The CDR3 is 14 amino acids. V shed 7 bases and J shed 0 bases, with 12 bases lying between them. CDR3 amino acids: CASKWGRVNTEAFF. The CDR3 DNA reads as TGTGCCAGCAAGTGGGGTAGGGTGAACACTGAAGCTTTCTTT.

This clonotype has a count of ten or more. The CDR3 spells CASSSQGVREQYF. The CDR3 DNA follows: TGCGCCAGCAGCTCCCAGGGTGTGAGAGAGCAGTACTTC. The chain is built from TRBV5-1 and TRBJ2-7, with D possibly matching TRBD1 (5 bases). The CDR3 length is 13 residues. The germline CDR1 and CDR2 sequences are SGHRS and YFSETQ. V lost 3 bases, J lost 7 bases, and 14 bases lay in between.

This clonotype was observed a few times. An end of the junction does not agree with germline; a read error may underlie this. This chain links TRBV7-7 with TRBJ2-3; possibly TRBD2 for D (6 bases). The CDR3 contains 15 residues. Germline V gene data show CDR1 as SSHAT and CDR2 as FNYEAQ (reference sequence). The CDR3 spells CASSPGLFSTDTQYF. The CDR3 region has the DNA TGTGCTAGCAGCCCGGGACTTTTTAGCACAGATACGCAGTATTTT. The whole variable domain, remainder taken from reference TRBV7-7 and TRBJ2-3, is GAGVSQSPRYKVTKRGQDVTLRCDPISSHATLYWYQQALGQGPEFLTYFNYEAQPDKSGLPSDRFSAERPEGSISTLTIQRTEQRDSAMYRCASSPGLFSTDTQYFGPGTRLTVL.